This paragraph reports one TCR beta chain. What it binds is unknown. The germline V gene encodes CDR1 LNHDA and CDR2 SQIVND (reference sequence). V trimming: 9 bases; J trimming: 0 bases; junction bases outside the gene matches: 7. This CDR3 contains 16 residues. The investigators reverse transcribed all of the isolated RNA, so they sequenced expressed TCRB transcripts. Libraries were prepared by immunoSEQ multiplex PCR; TCRdb keeps only in-frame clonotypes and omits some of them. The repertoire has some 360,000 clones, around a fifth of them found once; the top ten carry 0.035% to 0.055%. Sorting produced populations that all topped 95% purity. This record comes from a study of beta chain features in type 1 diabetes. Study summary: Across all samples, roughly 100,000,000 sorted cells were examined.

Findings and limits, study-wide: Diminished insertions and augmented deletions at VDJ junctions characterized type 1 diabetes patients.

The sequence derives from a young woman in good health. Material for sequencing was naive CD4+ T cells from blood. This rearrangement joins TRBV19 to TRBJ1-4, with TRBD1 matching 10 bases. The DNA for the CDR3 is TGTGCCAGCTTGAGGGACAGGGGATCAACTAATGAAAAACTGTTTTTT. It is translated as CASLRDRGSTNEKLFF.